One sample yielded the 25 T cell receptor beta chains listed below, sequenced in a study of cytomegalovirus exposure and HLA in healthy donors. PCR employed 60 Vbeta and 13 Jbeta primers. Profiled with immunoSEQ multiplex PCR; TCRdb holds only in-frame clones, not every one. The sample gives 85,000 to 130,000 clones, over 70% of which show up once; approximately 2.6% is in the top ten. The specimen sequenced was PBMCs. The receptor source for this set is a male donor in good health and CMV-seropositive.

This clone was counted once. The gene calls are TRBV29-1 and TRBJ1-2; D unresolved. Germline V gene data show CDR1 as SQVTM and CDR2 as ANQGSEA. The CDR3 is 13 residues long. The V end lost 1 base, the J end lost 4 bases, and 10 bases lay between the germline ends. The CDR3 protein is CSVEGAGFYGYTF. The DNA for the CDR3 is TGCAGCGTTGAAGGGGCAGGCTTCTATGGCTACACCTTC.

CDR3 DNA: TGTGCCACCAGCAGAGGGGGGGGATCTAATGAAAAACTGTTTTTT. Residues: CATSRGGGSNEKLFF. This sequence joins TRBV15 and TRBJ1-4; D perhaps matches TRBD1 (5 bases). Germline V gene sequence: CDR1 LNHNV, CDR2 YYDKDF (reference sequence). Trimming took off 1 base at V and 3 bases at J, with 9 bases between the two ends. CDR3 length: 15 residues.

The genes are TRBV7-9 and TRBJ1-2; TRBD1 agrees at 8 bases. The CDR3 extends over 13 amino acids. Germline CDR1 reads SEHNR; CDR2 reads FQNEAQ (reference sequence). The J segment lost 5 bases and the V segment lost 5 bases, leaving 4 bases of the junction unmatched. The CDR3 region is CASSRTGTYGYTF. The CDR3 bases are TGTGCCAGCAGCCGGACAGGGACATATGGCTACACCTTC.

The gene calls are TRBV7-3 and TRBJ2-7; 9 bases match TRBD2. The CDR3 length is 14 residues. Germline V gene sequence: CDR1 SGHTA, CDR2 FQGTGA. V lost 5 bases and J lost 6; bases outside the gene matches: 8. CDR3 residues: CASSPRGGRGEQYF. Here the CDR3 DNA reads TGTGCCAGCAGCCCGCGGGGGGGCCGGGGCGAGCAGTACTTC.

The chain combines TRBV6-5 with TRBJ2-1; tentative D call: TRBD2 (5 bases). Per germline, CDR1 MNHEY and CDR2 SVGAGI. V lost 1 base and J lost 3, with 10 bases in between. The CDR3 sequence is 15 residues long. The CDR3 is CASSYYGGGYNEQFF. In nucleotides, the CDR3 is TGTGCCAGCAGTTACTATGGAGGCGGCTACAATGAGCAGTTCTTC.

The chain carries TRBV7-6 and TRBJ2-5; possibly TRBD1 for D (6 bases). CDR1 and CDR2 (germline): SGHVS, FNYEAQ. The CDR3 is 16 amino acids. V gave up 4 bases and J gave up 5 bases, with 20 bases separating them. The CDR3: CASSSLQGRNYETQYF. The DNA of the CDR3 is TGTGCCAGCAGCTCATTACAGGGTCGGAATTACGAGACCCAGTACTTC.

The V and J genes are TRBV7-8 and TRBJ2-1; no clear D gene. The CDR3 consists of 14 residues. CDR1 and CDR2 (germline): SGHVS, FQNEAQ. The V gene lost 4 bases and the J gene lost 0 bases, with 7 bases spanning the gap. This CDR3 is CASSSFSSYNEQFF. CDR3 in DNA: TGTGCCAGCAGCTCCTTTAGCTCCTACAATGAGCAGTTCTTC.

The V call is TRBV2, the J call TRBJ1-2; the match to TRBD1 covers 10 bases. The germline gives CDR1 SNHLY, CDR2 FYNNEI. V shed 8 bases, J shed 6 bases, and the junction held 6 bases outside the gene matches. The CDR3 runs to 13 residues. CDR3 sequence reads: CASARTGGNGYTF. In nucleotides, the CDR3 is TGTGCCAGCGCAAGGACAGGGGGGAATGGCTACACCTTC.

This clone has a handful of counts. The genes are TRBV4-1 and TRBJ1-2; maybe TRBD1 (6 bases). This CDR3 region has 15 residues. Trimming removed 1 base at V and 8 bases at J, with 17 bases between. The germline V gene has CDR1 MGHRA and CDR2 YSYEKL. The CDR3 coding sequence is TGCGCCAGCAGCCAAGGGCGGGGAGGGGGACGCGGCTACACCTTC. It translates to CASSQGRGGGRGYTF.

The chain employs TRBV9 and TRBJ1-5; D may be TRBD1 (6 bases). The CDR3 sequence is 15 residues long. Germline V gene data show CDR1 as SGDLS and CDR2 as YYNGEE. V was cut by 3 bases and J by 4 bases, with 14 bases left in between. CDR3 nucleotide sequence: TGTGCCAGCAGCGCCCGGGACACCTTAAATCAGCCCCAGCATTTT. This gives the protein CASSARDTLNQPQHF.

This clone was detected only once. This chain links TRBV6-5 with TRBJ1-1; 8 bases agree with TRBD1. The junction had 5 bases not matched to a gene; V was cut back by 7 bases and J by 1 base. This CDR3 is built from 14 residues. Looked up from germline, CDR1 is MNHEY and CDR2 is SVGAGI. CDR3 in DNA: TGTGCCAGCATCAAGACAGGGGAGAACACTGAAGCTTTCTTT. Amino acids: CASIKTGENTEAFF.

The chain recombines TRBV2 with TRBJ2-2; 10 bases are shared with TRBD1. After removal of 4 bases from V and 4 bases from J, the junction contained 6 bases not matched to a gene. The CDR3 spans 16 residues. The germline gives CDR1 SNHLY, CDR2 FYNNEI. DNA of the CDR3: TGTGCCAGCAGTGCCGGGACAGGGGAGCTCACCGGGGAGCTGTTTTTT. Its translation is CASSAGTGELTGELFF.

This clone has a single count. V gene TRBV2 combines with J gene TRBJ2-7; D is perhaps TRBD2 (6 bases). This CDR3 region has 11 residues. Germline assignment: CDR1 SNHLY and CDR2 FYNNEI. With 6 bases removed from V and 7 bases from J, the gap between germline ends came to 10 bases. CDR3 loop: CASRQAGEQYF. CDR3 DNA: TGTGCCAGCAGACAGGCGGGGGAGCAGTACTTC.

The rearrangement joins TRBV21-1 to TRBJ2-2; TRBD2 is the table's D call and was not checked against the DNA. TRBV21-1 is a listed pseudogene. The CDR3 length is 16 residues. CDR3 sequence reads: CASSKEAAIRTGELFF. The CDR3, as DNA: TGTGCCAGCAGCAAAGAGGCGGCCATCCGAACCGGGGAGCTGTTTTTT.

The chain uses TRBV10-2 and TRBJ1-5, with 7 bases fitting TRBD1. From germline, CDR1 is WSHSY and CDR2 SAAADI. V gave up 6 bases and J gave up 0 bases; unmatched junction bases: 5. The CDR3 is 15 residues long. The CDR3 sequence: CASRETGYSNQPQHF. Here the CDR3 DNA reads TGCGCCAGCAGGGAGACAGGGTATAGCAATCAGCCCCAGCATTTT.

This clone has only a few counts. The chain uses TRBV9 and TRBJ2-5, with a possible D match to TRBD2 (6 bases). The V gene's germline CDR1 is SGDLS and CDR2 YYNGEE. Trimming removed 3 bases from V and 5 bases from J, with 17 bases in between. CDR3 length: 15 amino acids. The DNA for the CDR3 is TGTGCCAGCAGCGCCGGGTCCCTAGCGTTGGAGACCCAGTACTTC. Its protein is CASSAGSLALETQYF.

This clone was counted between two and nine times. The chain has TRBV4-1 and TRBJ1-3; the match to TRBD1 covers 11 bases. This CDR3 spans 17 amino acids. The germline V gene encodes CDR1 MGHRA and CDR2 YSYEKL. Trimming took 1 base from V and 4 from J; bases not matched to a gene: 6. Here the CDR3 DNA reads TGCGCCAGCAGCCAAGGCGGACAGGGGGCTTCGGGAAACACCATATATTTT. This encodes CASSQGGQGASGNTIYF.

The chain has TRBV5-6 and TRBJ1-6, with D possibly TRBD1 on 6 matching bases. The CDR3 spans 14 residues. The germline V gene has CDR1 SGHDT and CDR2 YYEEEE. The V end was cut by 1 base, the J end by 9 bases, with 11 bases between. The CDR3 loop reads CASSLTGTRSPLHF. CDR3 DNA: TGTGCCAGCAGCTTGACAGGGACCCGTTCACCCCTCCACTTT.

This chain connects TRBV19 to TRBJ2-7, with 7 bases aligning to TRBD1. The germline V gene has CDR1 LNHDA and CDR2 SQIVND (reference sequence). This CDR3 is built from 14 residues. With V trimmed by 4 bases and J by 0 bases, 3 bases remained unmatched. CDR3 sequence (DNA): TGTGCCAGTAGTACGACAGGGCTCTCCTACGAGCAGTACTTC. As protein: CASSTTGLSYEQYF.

V and J are TRBV2 and TRBJ1-1; the D gene is possibly TRBD1 (5 bases). The CDR3 loop spans 13 amino acids. Deletions cut 3 bases from V and 0 bases from J, with 5 bases between. The germline V gene has CDR1 SNHLY and CDR2 FYNNEI. Here the CDR3 reads CASSETVNTEAFF. The DNA for the CDR3 is TGTGCCAGCAGTGAGACAGTGAACACTGAAGCTTTCTTT.

This CDR3 reads CASSQDTGRRNTIYF. In DNA, the CDR3 is TGCGCCAGCAGCCAAGATACGGGTAGGAGAAACACCATATATTTT. The chain is built from TRBV4-1 and TRBJ1-3; D unclear. The length of the CDR3 is 15 residues. The germline V gene has CDR1 MGHRA and CDR2 YSYEKL. V lost 0 bases and J lost 5, with 11 bases in between.

The chain combines TRBV6-5 with TRBJ2-5; TRBD1 might be the D (6 bases). CDR1 and CDR2 from the germline V gene are MNHEY and SVGAGI. The CDR3 extends over 13 amino acids. V was shortened by 6 bases and J by 5 bases, with 13 bases between the two germline ends. The DNA of the CDR3 is TGTGCCAGCAGATTGGACAGCTTCGAGACCCAGTACTTC. It yields the protein CASRLDSFETQYF.

This sequence joins TRBV6-5 and TRBJ1-2, with D perhaps TRBD1 (6 bases). The V end lost 6 bases, the J end lost 0 bases, and 14 bases lay between the germline ends. Germline V gene data show CDR1 as MNHEY and CDR2 as SVGAGI. The CDR3 runs to 15 residues. DNA of the CDR3: TGTGCCAGCAGCCAAAGGAGACAGGCTAACTATGGCTACACCTTC. Its protein is CASSQRRQANYGYTF.

V is TRBV5-1 and J is TRBJ2-5; D possibly corresponds to TRBD2 (6 bases). This CDR3 spans 15 amino acids. Trimming pared 0 bases from V and 1 base from J, leaving 10 bases between. The germline V gene has CDR1 SGHRS and CDR2 YFSETQ. Here the CDR3 reads CASSLGSGPQETQYF. Written as DNA, the CDR3 is TGCGCCAGCAGCTTGGGTAGCGGCCCCCAAGAGACCCAGTACTTC.

This chain joins TRBV2 and TRBJ2-5; 7 nucleotides line up with TRBD1. CDR3 length: 15 residues. Germline V gives CDR1 SNHLY, CDR2 FYNNEI. The junction had 20 bases not matched to a gene; V was cut back by 8 bases and J by 11 bases. The DNA for the CDR3 is TGTGCCAGCCGGTTACCGGGAACAGGGGATTGGGAGCAGTACTTC. It specifies CASRLPGTGDWEQYF. The variable domain in full, completed from reference TRBV2 and TRBJ2-5, reads EPEVTQTPSHQVTQMGQEVILRCVPISNHLYFYWYRQILGQKVEFLVSFYNNEISEKSEIFDDQFSVERPDGSNFTLKIRSTKLEDSAMYFCASRLPGTGDWEQYFGPGTRLLVL.